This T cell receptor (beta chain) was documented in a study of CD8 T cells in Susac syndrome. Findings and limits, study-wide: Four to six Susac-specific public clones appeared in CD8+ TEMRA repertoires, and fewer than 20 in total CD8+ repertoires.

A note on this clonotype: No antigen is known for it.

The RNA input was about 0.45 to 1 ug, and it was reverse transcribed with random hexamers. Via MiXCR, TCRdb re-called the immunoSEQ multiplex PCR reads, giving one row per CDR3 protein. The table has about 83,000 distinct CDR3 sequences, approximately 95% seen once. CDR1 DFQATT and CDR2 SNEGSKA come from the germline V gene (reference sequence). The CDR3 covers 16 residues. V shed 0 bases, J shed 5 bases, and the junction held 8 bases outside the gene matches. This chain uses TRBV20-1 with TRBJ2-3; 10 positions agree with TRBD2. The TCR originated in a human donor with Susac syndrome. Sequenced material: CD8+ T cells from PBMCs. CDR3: CSARDRLAGAGDTQYF. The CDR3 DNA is TGCAGTGCTAGAGATCGGCTAGCGGGAGCCGGAGATACGCAGTATTTT.